What follows are 16 T cell receptor beta chains derived from one specimen sequenced in a study of identical twins. TCRdb independently ran MiXCR on the 5' RACE reads; one entry per CDR3 protein. The sample shows approximately 620,000 distinct CDR3 sequences, more than 6.5% of them seen only once. This sample also appeared in a second study, on yellow fever vaccine responses in identical twins.

The sample taken for sequencing was PBMCs. Receptors were obtained from a woman between 18 and 30 years old in good health.

This clonotype was observed many times. V usage is TRBV20-1 and J usage is TRBJ2-1; D uncertain. From germline, CDR1 is DFQATT and CDR2 SNEGSKA (reference sequence). This CDR3 has 11 amino acids. V was shortened by 2 bases and J by 8 bases, with 7 bases between the two germline ends. The DNA for the CDR3 is TGCAGTGCTAGACGTAAGCATGAGCAGTTCTTC. It encodes CSARRKHEQFF.

Only a few counts were recorded for this clonotype. The V and J genes are TRBV5-1 and TRBJ2-1, with unresolved D. V shed 8 bases and J shed 7 bases, with 16 bases lying between them. The CDR3 spans 13 residues. Germline V gene data show CDR1 as SGHRS and CDR2 as YFSETQ. The CDR3 here is CASSTGQGNEQFF. In DNA, the CDR3 is TGCGCCAGTTCAACGGGTCAAGGGAATGAGCAGTTCTTC.

This clonotype showed up many times. The V call is TRBV10-3, the J call TRBJ2-7; D possibly corresponds to TRBD2 (7 bases). CDR1 is ENHRY and CDR2 is SYGVKD in the germline V gene. The CDR3 has 16 amino acids. V was trimmed by 4 bases and J by 6 bases, leaving 22 bases between them. The CDR3 spells CAISVRGGGSFSEQYF. In DNA form, the CDR3 reads TGTGCCATCAGTGTTAGGGGGGGAGGGTCCTTCTCCGAGCAGTACTTC.

This clonotype has only a few counts. J is TRBJ2-1 and V is TRBV7-2, with D hard to call. This CDR3 is built from 15 residues. V was trimmed by 1 base and J by 0 bases, leaving 7 bases between them. Germline assignment: CDR1 SGHTA and CDR2 FQGNSA. CDR3 residues: CASSLVQNSYNEQFF. The CDR3 DNA reads as TGTGCCAGCAGCTTAGTACAGAACTCCTACAATGAGCAGTTCTTC.

V and J are TRBV12-3 or TRBV12-4 and TRBJ2-5, with a weak D call TRBD2 (5 bases). Trimming removed 1 base at V and 5 bases at J, with 11 bases between. CDR3 length: 14 amino acids. The CDR3 nucleotides are TGTGCCAGCAGTTTAGAAAAGGGCGGGGAGACCCAGTACTTC. It encodes CASSLEKGGETQYF.

This clonotype came up a few times. The chain employs TRBV7-9 and TRBJ2-1, with 12 bases matching TRBD1. CDR3 length equals 15 residues. V gave up 0 bases and J gave up 9 bases; unmatched junction bases: 3. Germline loops: CDR1 SEHNR, CDR2 FQNEAQ (reference sequence). The CDR3 region has the DNA TGTGCCAGCAGCTTAGCCGGGACAGGGGGCGGTGAGCAGTTCTTC. Translation: CASSLAGTGGGEQFF. The full variable domain, its missing parts supplied by reference TRBV7-9 and TRBJ2-1, is DTGVSQNPRHKITKRGQNVTFRCDPISEHNRLYWYRQTLGQGPEFLTYFQNEAQLEKSRLLSDRFSAERPKGSFSTLEIQRTEQGDSAMYLCASSLAGTGGGEQFFGPGTRLTVL.

This clonotype was recorded at least ten times. This chain connects TRBV3-1 to TRBJ1-4; D is undetermined. The CDR3 extends over 14 amino acids. The germline CDR1 and CDR2 sequences are LGHDT and YNNKEL (reference sequence). V dropped 4 bases and J dropped 8 bases, with 14 bases sitting between them. This chain's CDR3 is CASSREGWWEKLFF. CDR3 in DNA: TGTGCCAGCAGCCGCGAGGGATGGTGGGAAAAACTGTTTTTT.

This clonotype has a count of ten or more. The chain combines TRBV7-2 with TRBJ1-5; the match to TRBD1 covers 8 bases. Germline assignment: CDR1 SGHTA and CDR2 FQGNSA. The CDR3 spans 15 residues. V lost 5 bases and J lost 5; bases outside the gene matches: 8. CDR3 nucleotides: TGTGCCAGCAGCCAAGGACAGGGAGGAGATCAGCCCCAGCATTTT. Amino acid sequence: CASSQGQGGDQPQHF.

The chain recombines TRBV2 with TRBJ2-1; D possibly corresponds to TRBD1 (6 bases). Germline V lookup: CDR1 SNHLY, CDR2 FYNNEI. This CDR3 contains 14 residues. V was pared by 11 bases and J by 6 bases, with 20 bases between. CDR3: CAGSTGISSNEQFF. CDR3 nucleotides: TGTGCCGGATCTACAGGGATTTCGTCCAATGAGCAGTTCTTC.

This clonotype was observed a few times. The chain has TRBV7-2 and TRBJ2-7; 10 bases agree with TRBD2. Germline CDR1 reads SGHTA; CDR2 reads FQGNSA. This CDR3 has 16 amino acids. V lost 1 base to trimming and J lost 2 bases; unmatched junction nucleotides: 5. CDR3 DNA sequence: TGTGCCAGCAGCTTAGATAGCGGGAGGACAGCCTACGAGCAGTACTTC. The encoded protein is CASSLDSGRTAYEQYF.

This clonotype has more than one count but fewer than ten. V gene TRBV10-3 combines with J gene TRBJ1-2; TRBD1 matches at 9 bases. The CDR3 extends over 14 amino acids. Trimming removed 7 bases from V and 7 bases from J; junction bases left unmatched: 10. Germline CDR1 is ENHRY and CDR2 is SYGVKD. This chain's CDR3 is CAINQAGQGGGYTF. Here the CDR3 DNA reads TGTGCCATCAACCAAGCGGGACAGGGTGGTGGCTACACCTTC.

This clonotype was detected a few times. One end of the junction varies from germline; a read error may be responsible. The chain recombines TRBV5-8 with TRBJ2-5; possibly TRBD1 or TRBD2 for D (5 bases each). Germline CDR1 reads SGHTS; CDR2 reads YDEGEE. The CDR3 spans 13 residues. The CDR3 DNA sequence: TGTGCCAGCAGAACCGGGACGATAATCAACCTGGGCTTC. Translation: CASRTGTIINLGF.

This clonotype appeared a few times. The V call is TRBV11-2, the J call TRBJ2-1, with TRBD2 matching over 9 bases. J gave up 6 bases and V 1 base, and 16 bases lay outside the gene matches. Germline V gene lookup returns CDR1 SGHAT and CDR2 FQNNGV. The CDR3 length is 19 residues. Here the CDR3 reads CASSLAKPAGGWFSNEQFF. CDR3 DNA: TGTGCCAGCAGCTTAGCTAAGCCGGCGGGGGGGTGGTTTTCCAATGAGCAGTTCTTC.

This clonotype was recorded many times. The chain uses TRBV5-1 and TRBJ2-3; 10 positions match TRBD2. The length of the CDR3 is 16 residues. Unmatched junction bases numbered 9, after V lost 5 bases and J lost 3 bases. Germline CDR1 SGHRS, CDR2 YFSETQ. CDR3 DNA sequence: TGCGCCAGCAGTAGCACTAGCGGGAAATCGACAGATACGCAGTATTTT. It translates to CASSSTSGKSTDTQYF.

This clonotype was picked up a small number of times. The rearrangement links TRBV20-1 to TRBJ2-7; D not resolved. Trimming removed 4 bases from V and 0 bases from J, with 16 bases in between. This CDR3 is 15 amino acids long. Looked up from germline, CDR1 is DFQATT and CDR2 is SNEGSKA (reference sequence). DNA of the CDR3: TGCAGTGCTATCATAACGAGAGTGGGCTCCTACGAGCAGTACTTC. It yields the protein CSAIITRVGSYEQYF.

The chain recombines TRBV20-1 with TRBJ2-7; D may be TRBD1 (5 bases). This CDR3 is built from 15 residues. CDR1 DFQATT and CDR2 SNEGSKA come from the germline V gene (reference sequence). V lost 0 bases and J 3 bases, leaving 15 bases between the germline ends. The CDR3: CSARDLWAGNYEQYF. In nucleotides, the CDR3 is TGCAGTGCTAGAGATCTCTGGGCAGGGAACTACGAGCAGTACTTC.